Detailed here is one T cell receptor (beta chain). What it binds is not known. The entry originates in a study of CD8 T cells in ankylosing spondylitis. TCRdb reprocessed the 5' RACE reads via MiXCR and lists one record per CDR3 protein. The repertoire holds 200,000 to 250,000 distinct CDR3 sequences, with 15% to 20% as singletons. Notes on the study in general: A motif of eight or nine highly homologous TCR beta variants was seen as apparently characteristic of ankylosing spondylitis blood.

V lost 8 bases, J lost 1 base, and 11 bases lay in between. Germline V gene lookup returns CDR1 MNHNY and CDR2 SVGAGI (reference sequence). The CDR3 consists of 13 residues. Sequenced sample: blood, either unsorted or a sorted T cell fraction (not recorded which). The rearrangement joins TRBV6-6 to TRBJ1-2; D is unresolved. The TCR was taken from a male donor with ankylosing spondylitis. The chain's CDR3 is CASSGENNYGYTF. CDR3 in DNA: TGTGCCAGCTCAGGCGAGAATAACTATGGCTACACCTTC.